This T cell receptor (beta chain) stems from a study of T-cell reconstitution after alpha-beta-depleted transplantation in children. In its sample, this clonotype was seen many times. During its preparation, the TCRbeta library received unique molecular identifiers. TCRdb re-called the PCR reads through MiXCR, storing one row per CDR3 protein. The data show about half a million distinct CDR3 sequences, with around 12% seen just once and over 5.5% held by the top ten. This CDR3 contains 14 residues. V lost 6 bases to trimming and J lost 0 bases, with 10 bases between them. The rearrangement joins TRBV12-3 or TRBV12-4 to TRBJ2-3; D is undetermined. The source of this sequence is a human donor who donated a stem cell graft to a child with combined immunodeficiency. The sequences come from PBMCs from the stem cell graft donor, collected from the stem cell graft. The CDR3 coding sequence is TGTGCCAGCAGACCCCTAACTAGCACAGATACGCAGTATTTT. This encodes CASRPLTSTDTQYF.